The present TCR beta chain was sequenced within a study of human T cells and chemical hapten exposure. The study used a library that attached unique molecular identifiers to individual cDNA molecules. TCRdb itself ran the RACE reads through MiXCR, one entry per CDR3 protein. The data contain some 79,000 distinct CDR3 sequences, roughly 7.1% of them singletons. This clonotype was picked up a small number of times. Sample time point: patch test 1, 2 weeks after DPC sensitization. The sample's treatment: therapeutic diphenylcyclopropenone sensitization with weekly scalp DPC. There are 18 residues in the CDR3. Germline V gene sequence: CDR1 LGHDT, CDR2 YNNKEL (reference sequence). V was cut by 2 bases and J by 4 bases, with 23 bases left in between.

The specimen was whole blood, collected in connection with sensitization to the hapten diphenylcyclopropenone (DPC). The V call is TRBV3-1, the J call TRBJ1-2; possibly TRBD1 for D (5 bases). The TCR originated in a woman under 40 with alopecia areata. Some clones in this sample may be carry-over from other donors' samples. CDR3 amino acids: CASSQFVPDRGVGYGYTF. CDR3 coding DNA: TGTGCCAGCAGCCAATTTGTGCCAGACCGGGGGGTTGGCTATGGCTACACCTTC.